Each of the 17 T cell receptor beta chains below was sequenced from the same sample in a study of T cells after yellow fever vaccination. Via MiXCR, TCRdb re-called the 5' RACE reads, giving one row per CDR3 protein. The data contain about 120,000 distinct CDR3 sequences, approximately 7.1% of them singletons. Material: CD4+ T cells sorted from PBMCs, obtained around 45 days after the first yellow fever vaccination. Receptor source: a man aged 18 to 35 who received the YFV17D yellow fever vaccine.

This clonotype has just a few counts. V and J are TRBV5-1 and TRBJ2-3; D perhaps matches TRBD1 (5 bases). Germline CDR1 and CDR2: SGHRS and YFSETQ. Trimming pared 5 bases from V and 0 bases from J, leaving 13 bases between. The CDR3 is 15 residues long. The CDR3, as DNA: TGCGCCAGCAGTCCAGGGATTGCTAGCACAGATACGCAGTATTTT. This encodes CASSPGIASTDTQYF.

In its sample, this clonotype was seen many times. The CDR3 here is CASSRPGQGAVDTGELFF. The CDR3, as DNA: TGTGCCAGCAGCCGGCCGGGACAGGGGGCCGTGGACACCGGGGAGCTGTTTTTT. This chain joins TRBV3-1 and TRBJ2-2; 12 bases match TRBD1. Trimming cost V 4 bases and J 3 bases; bases outside gene matches: 9. Germline V gives CDR1 LGHDT, CDR2 YNNKEL (reference sequence). The CDR3 totals 18 residues. The whole variable domain, remainder taken from reference TRBV3-1 and TRBJ2-2, is DTAVSQTPKYLVTQMGNDKSIKCEQNLGHDTMYWYKQDSKKFLKIMFSYNNKELIINETVPNRFSPKSPDKAHLNLHINSLELGDSAVYFCASSRPGQGAVDTGELFFGEGSRLTVL.

This clonotype was detected many times. This rearrangement joins TRBV5-1 to TRBJ1-1; D possibly corresponds to TRBD1 (5 bases). Per the germline V gene, CDR1 is SGHRS and CDR2 is YFSETQ. CDR3 size: 14 residues. Between the trimmed V and J ends, which lost 0 bases and 8 bases, there was a span of 14 bases. The CDR3 DNA is TGCGCCAGCAGCTTGGCTTCCCAGGGCGCGGAAGCTTTCTTT. This gives the protein CASSLASQGAEAFF.

There are a few counts of this clonotype. This sequence joins TRBV20-1 and TRBJ2-5; D is unresolved. This CDR3 is built from 15 residues. Germline V gene sequence: CDR1 DFQATT, CDR2 SNEGSKA (reference sequence). V was shortened by 1 base and J by 2 bases, with 14 bases between the two germline ends. The CDR3 sequence is CSARGSPPGQETQYF. As DNA, the CDR3 is TGCAGTGCTAGAGGAAGCCCCCCCGGACAAGAGACCCAGTACTTC.

There are many counts of this clonotype. This chain links TRBV12-3 or TRBV12-4 with TRBJ2-3; 9 bases line up with TRBD2. The junction had 3 bases not matched to a gene; V was cut back by 0 bases and J by 5 bases. CDR3 length: 15 residues. The CDR3 DNA sequence: TGTGCCAGCAGTTTAGCAGCGGGGGGTGTAGATACGCAGTATTTT. The encoded protein is CASSLAAGGVDTQYF.

This clonotype was detected many times. The CDR3 sequence is CASSLELGTDTQYF. CDR3 DNA: TGCGCCAGCAGCTTGGAGCTCGGCACAGATACGCAGTATTTT. The chain carries TRBV5-1 and TRBJ2-3, with D uncertain. Trimming removed 0 bases at V and 1 base at J, with 6 bases between. Germline lookup yields CDR1 SGHRS and CDR2 YFSETQ. The CDR3 loop spans 14 amino acids.

This clonotype was seen ten or more times. V is TRBV20-1 and J is TRBJ1-1, with D perhaps matching TRBD1 (6 bases). Germline-derived CDR1 and CDR2 are DFQATT and SNEGSKA (reference sequence). The CDR3 consists of 12 residues. The germline V and J ends were trimmed by 1 base and 11 bases, with 14 bases remaining between them. The CDR3 region has the DNA TGCAGTGCTAGAGGTCGGACAGCAGGGGCTTTCTTT. Its protein product is CSARGRTAGAFF.

This clonotype turned up a few times. The chain is built from TRBV7-2 and TRBJ2-2, with TRBD1 matching 7 bases. CDR1 is SGHTA and CDR2 is FQGNSA in the germline V gene. This CDR3 region has 16 residues. The V segment lost 0 bases and the J segment 3 bases; nucleotides outside the gene matches: 4. CDR3 bases: TGTGCCAGCAGCTTAGCCCTGACAGGGCACACCGGGGAGCTGTTTTTT. It translates to CASSLALTGHTGELFF.

This clonotype was found many times. The chain employs TRBV20-1 and TRBJ2-3; unclear D gene. The CDR3 covers 15 residues. The V end was cut by 6 bases, the J end by 0 bases, with 16 bases between. Germline lookup yields CDR1 DFQATT and CDR2 SNEGSKA (reference sequence). The CDR3 loop reads CSAHTMDPSTDTQYF. The CDR3 bases are TGCAGTGCCCACACGATGGACCCTAGCACAGATACGCAGTATTTT.

This clonotype was recorded many times. V is TRBV6-5 and J is TRBJ2-1, with 8 bases identical to TRBD2. The germline V gene has CDR1 MNHEY and CDR2 SVGAGI. The CDR3 covers 13 residues. The J segment lost 8 bases and the V segment lost 7 bases, leaving 7 bases of the junction unmatched. DNA of the CDR3: TGTGCCAGCACCCGGGGGGGCTCAGATGAGCAGTTCTTC. As protein: CASTRGGSDEQFF.

This clonotype was observed many times. V usage is TRBV6-5 and J usage is TRBJ1-2, with D hard to call. V was trimmed by 8 bases and J by 6 bases, leaving 13 bases between them. The CDR3 contains 12 residues. In germline, CDR1 is MNHEY, CDR2 SVGAGI. Here the CDR3 reads CASGRRRDGYTF. CDR3 nucleotide sequence: TGTGCCAGCGGAAGGAGAAGGGATGGCTACACCTTC.

This clonotype was observed at least ten times. The chain employs TRBV6-2 or TRBV6-3 and TRBJ2-2; D is unclear. The V end lost 6 bases, the J end lost 5 bases, and 7 bases lay between the germline ends. Germline V CDR1 and CDR2: MNHEY, SVGEGT. The CDR3 runs to 12 residues. This CDR3 reads CASRIRTGELFF. The CDR3 DNA reads TGTGCCAGCAGGATAAGGACCGGGGAGCTGTTTTTT.

This clonotype was seen at least ten times. CDR3 region: CASSQYQNQPQHF. DNA of the CDR3: TGTGCCAGCAGCCAGTACCAAAATCAGCCCCAGCATTTT. The V and J genes are TRBV12-3 or TRBV12-4 and TRBJ1-5; no firm D call. Between the trimmed V and J ends, which lost 6 bases and 4 bases, there was a span of 10 bases. The CDR3 spans 13 residues.

This clonotype has a count of ten or more. This chain links TRBV4-1 with TRBJ2-4, with 9 bases aligning to TRBD1. The length of the CDR3 is 17 residues. V lost 4 bases and J lost 2; bases outside the gene matches: 9. Germline V gene data show CDR1 as MGHRA and CDR2 as YSYEKL. In nucleotides, the CDR3 is TGCGCCAGCAGCCGCGGACAGGGGTTCGCAACCAAAAACATTCAGTACTTC. Its translation is CASSRGQGFATKNIQYF.

This clonotype was seen ten or more times. CDR3 nucleotides: TGTGCCAGCAGCCTCCGGGACAGGGCACACTACACCTTC. Translating it yields CASSLRDRAHYTF. The V and J genes are TRBV7-8 and TRBJ1-2; the match to TRBD1 covers 9 bases. The junction had 8 bases not matched to a gene; V was cut back by 5 bases and J by 10 bases. CDR3 size: 13 residues. Germline V gene lookup returns CDR1 SGHVS and CDR2 FQNEAQ.

In its sample, this clonotype was seen a few times. V usage is TRBV30 and J usage is TRBJ2-4, with 10 bases identical to TRBD2. V lost 8 bases, J lost 3 bases, and 7 bases stayed unmatched. This CDR3 has 14 residues. Germline V gene sequence: CDR1 GTSNPN, CDR2 SVGIG (reference sequence). CDR3 DNA sequence: TGTGCCCTTTATGTAGCGGGGGGCAAAAACATTCAGTACTTC. This gives the protein CALYVAGGKNIQYF.

This clonotype was recorded at least ten times. The genes are TRBV12-3 or TRBV12-4 and TRBJ1-5, with D uncertain. The CDR3 loop spans 15 amino acids. With 5 bases removed from V and 4 bases from J, the gap between germline ends came to 15 bases. CDR3 sequence reads: CASSNSGRRNQPQHF. The CDR3 DNA reads TGTGCCAGCAGTAATAGCGGACGGAGAAATCAGCCCCAGCATTTT.